Here is one T cell receptor beta chain with its context. Only one count was recorded for this clone. The antigen it binds to is not known. No per-base quality is available; no much larger clone lies one base away. TCRbeta CDR3 regions were amplified from genomic DNA using the immunoSEQ Assay, a bias-controlled multiplex PCR. For the original study's pipeline: The number of nucleated cells in each sample was estimated by amplification of reference gene primers within the assay. Sequence reads were collapsed and filtered to measure the absolute abundance of every unique TCRbeta CDR3 rearrangement. Productive Simpson clonality was computed per sample as the square root of Simpson's diversity index over productive rearrangements. As stored in TCRdb, this immuneACCESS dataset retains in-frame rearrangements with V and J assigned. A fraction of the clones does not appear; measured against another copy, unresolved V genes explain less than half of the discrepancy, and the remainder lacks a known reason. That table furnishes V, J and clone size, whereas the DNA furnished D and trimming. Recorded for this sample are around 94,000 clones; approximately 80% of them occurred a single time. Around 9.8% of the sample belongs to the ten largest clones.

The data were obtained in a study of blood T cell repertoires in COVID-19 (TCRdb year 2020). Regarding the research as a whole: Collaborator samples came from the United States, Italy and Spain and covered acute and convalescent phases of COVID-19. The samples were drawn from two sources: the first 160 participants of the ongoing ImmuneRACE study, and 950 to 1,500 subjects contributed by 6 global collaborators. Where available, HLA class I and class II types were obtained from metadata supplied by the sample provider rather than from assay-based typing. The prospective study material was composed of cDNA or gDNA derived from T cells, B-cell-depleted T cells, or PBMCs. Sample metadata almost always included a de-identified subject ID, COVID-19 status, age in years and sex. Subjects who had been exposed to COVID-19, were actively infected with it, or had recovered from it provided the deeply sampled blood TCRbeta repertoires that made up the dataset. The repertoires were released in a freely available public database meant as a resource for research on the immune response to SARS-CoV-2.

Whole blood was collected in K2EDTA tubes by collaborating institutions according to the institutions' own protocols. For TCRbeta analysis, collaborators shipped samples as frozen whole blood, isolated PBMCs, or DNA extracted from either of those sample types. Overall study outcomes, separate from this receptor: The quantity of clinical and demographic metadata differed by source and by participant and was supplied without curation.

The CDR3, from cysteine to phenylalanine, totals 14 residues. Here the CDR3 DNA is all that survives: 42 bases in frame from base 1. As encoded in the germline V gene, CDR1 is SGHVS while CDR2 is FQNEAQ. The V and J ends are trimmed by 2 bases and 5 bases, leaving 12 bases between them. This receptor chain uses TRBV7-8 and TRBJ2-5, and the D gene may be TRBD1, 5 bases matching. This receptor was identified in a man in his 60s with active or convalescent COVID-19. What was sequenced was peripheral blood. Here is the DNA: TGTGCCAGCAGCTTACGTTACAGGCGGGAGACCCAGTACTTC. Its protein product is CASSLRYRRETQYF.